One sample yielded the 13 T cell receptor beta chains listed below, sequenced in a study of PD-L1 blockade in urothelial cancer. Here immunoSEQ multiplex PCR was the method, and the copy in TCRdb shows in-frame clones only, minus some. The table records 60,000 to 85,000 clones, 87% of them present only once. Here the sequenced sample was PBMCs, taken around atezolizumab (anti-PD-L1) treatment. The receptors were sampled from a woman between 65 and 79 years old with urothelial cancer.

This chain joins TRBV15 and TRBJ2-7, with 7 nucleotides matching TRBD1. Per the germline V gene, CDR1 is LNHNV and CDR2 is YYDKDF (reference sequence). V lost 3 bases and J lost 5; bases outside the gene matches: 4. This CDR3 has 13 residues. CDR3 residues: CATSRNRGNEQYF. DNA for the CDR3: TGTGCCACCAGCAGGAACAGGGGAAACGAGCAGTACTTC.

This chain links TRBV6-5 with TRBJ2-3; 10 bases map to TRBD2. This CDR3 has 15 residues. The germline V gene has CDR1 MNHEY and CDR2 SVGAGI. V trimming: 6 bases; J trimming: 1 base; junction bases outside the gene matches: 4. CDR3 in DNA: TGTGCCAGCAGCCCCGGACTAGCGGGCACAGATACGCAGTATTTT. Its protein product is CASSPGLAGTDTQYF.

The rearrangement links TRBV18 to TRBJ2-1; 10 bases align to TRBD2. The CDR3 runs 17 residues. The J segment lost 3 bases and the V segment lost 5 bases, leaving 10 bases of the junction unmatched. The V gene's germline CDR1 is KGHSH and CDR2 LQKENI. CDR3 coding DNA: TGTGCCAGCTCATCTCCCACCCTAGCGGGAGTCTACAATGAGCAGTTCTTC. Its translation: CASSSPTLAGVYNEQFF.

The V and J genes are TRBV6-1 and TRBJ2-1; TRBD2 is a possible D gene (6 bases). With 4 bases removed from V and 0 bases from J, the gap between germline ends came to 13 bases. This CDR3 comprises 16 residues. Germline assignment: CDR1 MNHNS and CDR2 SASEGT. CDR3: CASSGLASSSYNEQFF. CDR3 in DNA: TGTGCCAGCAGTGGGCTAGCGTCGAGCTCCTACAATGAGCAGTTCTTC.

The rearrangement links TRBV11-2 to TRBJ2-7, with D perhaps TRBD1 (5 bases). The length of the CDR3 is 15 residues. Germline V lookup: CDR1 SGHAT, CDR2 FQNNGV. V lost 1 base to trimming and J lost 2 bases, with 12 bases between them. CDR3 protein: CASSLASQGPYEQYF. CDR3 DNA: TGTGCCAGCAGCTTAGCATCGCAGGGCCCCTACGAGCAGTACTTC.

The chain recombines TRBV5-1 with TRBJ2-1; 10 bases match TRBD1. Germline CDR1 and CDR2: SGHRS and YFSETQ. The CDR3 runs to 15 residues. V was clipped by 8 bases and J by 11 bases; unmatched bases: 16. The CDR3 bases are TGCGCCAGTCACGACCCGGGACAGGGGAGTCTAAAGCAGTTCTTC. Amino acids: CASHDPGQGSLKQFF.

CDR3 sequence: CASSITSGQSTDTQYF. In DNA form, the CDR3 reads TGTGCCAGCAGCATCACTAGCGGACAAAGCACAGATACGCAGTATTTT. The V gene is TRBV9, the J gene TRBJ2-3; 8 bases are a match to TRBD2. Germline lookup yields CDR1 SGDLS and CDR2 YYNGEE. The CDR3 is 16 residues long. The V gene end was trimmed by 4 bases and the J gene end by 0 bases; junction bases not matched to a gene: 7.

The chain joins TRBV19 to TRBJ2-3; 8 nucleotides align to TRBD2. V lost 5 bases, J lost 1 base, and 8 bases stayed unmatched. The germline gives CDR1 LNHDA, CDR2 SQIVND (reference sequence). The CDR3 has 16 amino acids. CDR3 in amino acids: CASSVGRALGTDTQYF. The CDR3 DNA reads TGTGCCAGTAGTGTCGGGAGGGCCCTCGGCACAGATACGCAGTATTTT.

The rearrangement links TRBV2 to TRBJ2-1; the D gene is possibly TRBD2 (6 bases). The CDR3 covers 12 residues. V shed 4 bases and J shed 12 bases, with 13 bases lying between them. The germline V gene encodes CDR1 SNHLY and CDR2 FYNNEI. CDR3 sequence (DNA): TGTGCCAGCAGTGGAGAACTAGCCTGGCAGTTCTTC. It specifies CASSGELAWQFF.

This clone was picked up one time. The V call is TRBV5-1, the J call TRBJ1-1; a possible D gene is TRBD1 (5 bases). CDR3 length: 14 amino acids. Germline V gene data show CDR1 as SGHRS and CDR2 as YFSETQ. V was pared by 2 bases and J by 1 base, with 9 bases between. This CDR3 reads CASSLQTENTEAFF. Here the CDR3 DNA reads TGCGCCAGCAGCTTACAGACAGAGAACACTGAAGCTTTCTTT.

This chain links TRBV7-2 with TRBJ1-6, with 11 bases that match TRBD1. The CDR3 loop spans 16 amino acids. The ends lost 1 base at V and 9 bases at J; junction bases unmatched: 5. Germline CDR1 SGHTA, CDR2 FQGNSA. In DNA form, the CDR3 reads TGTGCCAGCAGCTTAGTGGACAGGGGGCGCTTTTCACCCCTCCACTTT. It codes for CASSLVDRGRFSPLHF.

The chain joins TRBV5-6 to TRBJ2-3; possible D gene TRBD2, 7 bases. The CDR3 has 15 residues. Germline V gene lookup returns CDR1 SGHDT and CDR2 YYEEEE. V lost 4 bases and J 2 bases, leaving 14 bases between the germline ends. The CDR3 is CASSLDRGATDTQYF. Written as DNA, the CDR3 is TGTGCCAGCAGCCTTGACCGGGGGGCCACAGATACGCAGTATTTT.

This clone showed up just a few times. The chain couples TRBV5-6 to TRBJ2-5; a weak D match, TRBD2 (6 bases). Trimming pared 7 bases from V and 2 bases from J, leaving 6 bases between. This CDR3 has 11 residues. Germline lookup yields CDR1 SGHDT and CDR2 YYEEEE. CDR3 amino acids: CASGRQETQYF. The CDR3 DNA reads TGTGCCAGCGGGAGGCAAGAGACCCAGTACTTC.